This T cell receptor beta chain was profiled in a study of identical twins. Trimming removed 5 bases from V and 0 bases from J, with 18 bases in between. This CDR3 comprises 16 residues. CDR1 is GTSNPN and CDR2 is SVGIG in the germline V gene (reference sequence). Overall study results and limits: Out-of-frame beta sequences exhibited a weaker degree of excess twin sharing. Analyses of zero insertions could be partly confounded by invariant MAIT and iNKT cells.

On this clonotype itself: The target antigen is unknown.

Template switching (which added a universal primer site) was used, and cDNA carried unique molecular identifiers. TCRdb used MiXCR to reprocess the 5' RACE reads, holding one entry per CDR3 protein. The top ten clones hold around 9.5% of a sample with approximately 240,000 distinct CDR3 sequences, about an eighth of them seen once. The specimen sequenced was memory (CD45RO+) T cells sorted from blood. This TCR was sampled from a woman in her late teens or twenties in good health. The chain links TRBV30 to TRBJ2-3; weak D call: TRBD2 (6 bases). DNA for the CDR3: TGTGCCTGGCGGGGATTTGGTAGCGGTAGCACAGATACGCAGTATTTT. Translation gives CAWRGFGSGSTDTQYF.